A single sample gave rise to the 18 T cell receptor beta chains below, sequenced in a study of T cell changes during pregnancy in multiple sclerosis. Produced via immunoSEQ multiplex PCR; TCRdb's table is partial and in-frame only. The table has approximately 89,000 clones, 94% seen once. The starting material was peripheral blood, obtained after pregnancy. The receptors stem from a female donor in good health, enrolled as a control in a pregnancy study.

This chain connects TRBV30 to TRBJ1-2; 11 bases map to TRBD1. V lost 2 bases to trimming and J lost 0 bases; unmatched junction nucleotides: 8. The V gene's germline CDR1 is GTSNPN and CDR2 SVGIG (reference sequence). The CDR3 has 17 residues. CDR3 coding DNA: TGTGCCTGGAGTCGGACAGGGGGCCTTCGTACTAACTATGGCTACACCTTC. Protein: CAWSRTGGLRTNYGYTF.

This chain links TRBV2 with TRBJ2-7; 10 nucleotides align to TRBD2. V was clipped by 1 base and J by 3 bases; unmatched bases: 3. Germline assignment: CDR1 SNHLY and CDR2 FYNNEI. This CDR3 spans 15 amino acids. The DNA for the CDR3 is TGTGCCAGCAGTGAAGACACTAGCGGGATCTACGAGCAGTACTTC. Its translation: CASSEDTSGIYEQYF.

V usage is TRBV11-2 and J usage is TRBJ2-5; TRBD1 might be the D (6 bases). Looked up from germline, CDR1 is SGHAT and CDR2 is FQNNGV. CDR3 size: 14 residues. The ends were cut back, 1 base at V and 10 bases at J, with 16 bases in the middle. The CDR3 DNA is TGTGCCAGCAGCTTAGGGCTTTCAGGGGAGCTCCAGTACTTC. It encodes CASSLGLSGELQYF.

The chain combines TRBV6-5 with TRBJ2-5; TRBD1 matches 9 bases. Germline assignment: CDR1 MNHEY and CDR2 SVGAGI. The CDR3 is made up of 15 amino acids. With V trimmed by 6 bases and J by 11 bases, 16 bases remained unmatched. The chain's CDR3 is CASRGPGQGNMEQYF. The CDR3 DNA is TGTGCCAGCAGAGGGCCAGGACAGGGGAATATGGAGCAGTACTTC.

The rearrangement joins TRBV28 to TRBJ1-4; 7 positions match TRBD1. Per germline, CDR1 MDHEN and CDR2 SYDVKM. V dropped 6 bases and J dropped 0; count of bases not matched to a gene: 7. CDR3 length equals 16 residues. The CDR3 region has the DNA TGTGCCAGCAGCGTCCCAGGGGGAGCAACTAATGAAAAACTGTTTTTT. It specifies CASSVPGGATNEKLFF.

This sequence joins TRBV19 and TRBJ1-4; D is perhaps TRBD1 (5 bases). Looked up from germline, CDR1 is LNHDA and CDR2 is SQIVND (reference sequence). Trimming took off 2 bases at V and 1 base at J, with 8 bases between the two ends. The length of the CDR3 is 15 residues. In nucleotides, the CDR3 is TGTGCCAGTAGTATATACCAGGGAACTAATGAAAAACTGTTTTTT. This gives the protein CASSIYQGTNEKLFF.

The chain links TRBV6-5 to TRBJ2-1; 14 positions agree with TRBD2. After removal of 0 bases from V and 9 bases from J, the junction contained 4 bases not matched to a gene. Germline values: CDR1 MNHEY, CDR2 SVGAGI. The CDR3 spans 16 residues. Here the CDR3 reads CASSYSTSGRATEQFF. The CDR3 bases are TGTGCCAGCAGTTACTCGACTAGCGGGAGGGCCACTGAGCAGTTCTTC.

The chain uses TRBV28 and TRBJ2-3; D unclear. This CDR3 has 12 residues. Trimming left V 1 base short and J 9 bases short, with 8 bases between. CDR1 and CDR2 (germline): MDHEN, SYDVKM. CDR3 bases: TGTGCCAGCAGTTTATACCAGTTCACGCAGTATTTT. The encoded protein is CASSLYQFTQYF.

V is TRBV19 and J is TRBJ1-5; the D is unclear. V lost 6 bases to trimming and J lost 0 bases, with 15 bases between them. The CDR3 totals 16 residues. Germline assignment: CDR1 LNHDA and CDR2 SQIVND (reference sequence). CDR3 sequence (DNA): TGTGCCAGTAGCCTTAGCAGAACGAGTAGCAATCAGCCCCAGCATTTT. This translates into CASSLSRTSSNQPQHF.

The V call is TRBV7-8, the J call TRBJ1-5; tentative D call: TRBD1 (6 bases). Trimming pared 1 base from V and 7 bases from J, leaving 17 bases between. Per germline, CDR1 SGHVS and CDR2 FQNEAQ. CDR3 size: 16 residues. The CDR3 sequence is CASSLEARGIKQPQHF. As DNA, the CDR3 is TGTGCCAGCAGCTTAGAGGCCAGGGGCATCAAGCAGCCCCAGCATTTT.

The chain is built from TRBV28 and TRBJ2-7, with 7 bases aligning to TRBD1. CDR3 length equals 14 residues. Trimming at V came to 4 bases and at J to 1 base, leaving 4 bases not matched to a gene. Per the germline V gene, CDR1 is MDHEN and CDR2 is SYDVKM. The CDR3 region is CASSWGTASYEQYF. In DNA, the CDR3 is TGTGCCAGCAGTTGGGGGACAGCTTCCTACGAGCAGTACTTC.

J is TRBJ2-1 and V is TRBV28, with TRBD2 as a possible D gene (5 bases). Germline V gives CDR1 MDHEN, CDR2 SYDVKM. The germline V and J ends were trimmed by 4 bases and 7 bases, with 14 bases remaining between them. The CDR3 has 14 residues. The CDR3: CASSSPPGENEQFF. In DNA, the CDR3 is TGTGCCAGCAGTTCTCCCCCCGGGGAGAATGAGCAGTTCTTC.

This chain links TRBV5-1 with TRBJ2-3, with D unclear. The CDR3 sequence is 16 residues long. V was shortened by 0 bases and J by 2 bases, with 13 bases between the two germline ends. The germline CDR1 and CDR2 sequences are SGHRS and YFSETQ. The CDR3: CASSLDAVMSTDTQYF. CDR3 DNA: TGCGCCAGCAGCTTGGATGCGGTCATGTCCACAGATACGCAGTATTTT.

The gene calls are TRBV15 and TRBJ2-5; 7 bases map to TRBD1. V lost 3 bases and J lost 4; bases outside the gene matches: 8. Looked up from germline, CDR1 is LNHNV and CDR2 is YYDKDF (reference sequence). CDR3 size: 15 residues. The CDR3 loop reads CATSSGDRVGETQYF. The CDR3 bases are TGTGCCACCAGCAGTGGTGACAGGGTGGGAGAGACCCAGTACTTC.

This rearrangement joins TRBV6-5 to TRBJ1-5, with 7 bases fitting TRBD1. In germline, CDR1 is MNHEY, CDR2 SVGAGI. Unmatched junction bases numbered 8, after V lost 7 bases and J lost 2 bases. The CDR3 contains 15 residues. The DNA for the CDR3 is TGTGCCAGCAATTCGGCAGGGGGTGGCAATCAGCCCCAGCATTTT. Protein: CASNSAGGGNQPQHF.

The CDR3: CASSQVSVSPDTQYF. Written as DNA, the CDR3 is TGCGCCAGCAGCCAAGTATCAGTGTCTCCAGATACGCAGTATTTT. This sequence joins TRBV4-1 and TRBJ2-3, with D unclear. The V and J ends lost 1 base and 4 bases respectively, with 12 bases between them. Germline CDR1 reads MGHRA; CDR2 reads YSYEKL. The CDR3 extends over 15 amino acids.

This chain uses TRBV4-1 with TRBJ2-1; D might be TRBD2 (5 bases). The length of the CDR3 is 14 residues. CDR1 MGHRA and CDR2 YSYEKL come from the germline V gene. V was shortened by 2 bases and J by 10 bases, with 15 bases between the two germline ends. In DNA form, the CDR3 reads TGCGCCAGCAGCCAAACTGTTGCGGGTCGGGAGCAGTTCTTC. It yields the protein CASSQTVAGREQFF.

CDR3 nucleotides: TGTGCCAGCAGCTCCAGGGACAGGGGCGGTAATGAAAAACTGTTTTTT. This codes for CASSSRDRGGNEKLFF. The chain uses TRBV13 and TRBJ1-4, with 10 bases fitting TRBD1. J was trimmed by 4 bases and V by 4 bases; bases with no gene match: 6. Germline V gene sequence: CDR1 PRHDT, CDR2 FYEKMQ (reference sequence). This CDR3 has 16 amino acids.